This TCR beta chain derives from a study of beta chain features in type 1 diabetes. The study's findings and limits: Healthy donors had naive, central memory and Treg TCRB repertoires that appeared less similar than those seen among patients.

CDR3 size: 12 residues. Germline V gene lookup returns CDR1 LGHNA and CDR2 YNFKEQ. Every isolated RNA sample was fully reverse transcribed, so sequencing captured expressed TCRB transcripts. Only in-frame clones appear in the TCRdb table, and some are missing; sequencing was by immunoSEQ multiplex PCR. The sample consists of about 350,000 clones, about 20% of them appearing once. The table lists this clone with a few counts. The antigen remains undetermined. An end of the junction differs from the germline gene, which may be a read error. This clonotype was obtained from a woman in her late teens or twenties in good health. V usage is TRBV4-2 and J usage is TRBJ1-6, with TRBD1 identical over 9 bases. Material for sequencing was naive CD4+ T cells from blood. The CDR3 region is CASSQWTGVKVF. The CDR3 bases are TGTGCCAGCAGCCAATGGACAGGGGTCAAGGTCTTT.